This is a list of T cell receptor beta chains from one sample in a study of T cells expressing NK-cell markers. For each CDR3 protein, TCRdb gives one entry from its re-call of the 5' RACE reads, without DNA. This sample's clone table lists some 450,000 distinct CDR3 sequences. Sample: blood T cells: a sorted CD56 or NKG2C T cell subset, CD4+ or CD8+ T cells, or bulk PBMC T cells (not recorded which). These receptor sequences come from a woman aged 18 to 75 in good health. The CDR3 runs from the conserved cysteine through the conserved F or W. Fields, in order: CDR3 length, J gene, V gene, CDR3 protein.

13,TRBJ2-1,TRBV29-1,CSVATSDLNEQFF
14,TRBJ2-2,TRBV6-5,CASSYKAEAGELFF
13,TRBJ2-5,TRBV9,CASSVGNEETQYF
16,TRBJ1-5,TRBV3-1,CASSHSSGGWGQPQHF
13,TRBJ2-7,TRBV27,CASSSSGPYEQYF
11,TRBJ2-1,TRBV20-1,CSASRTGEQFF
16,TRBJ2-7,TRBV29-1,CSVAGANGAGRYEQYF
13,TRBJ2-1,TRBV14,CASSQGGVYEQFF
13,TRBJ2-7,TRBV27,CASSLWPTYEQYF
16,TRBJ2-2,TRBV5-1,CASSLLAGSNTGELFF
14,TRBJ1-1,TRBV4-3,CASSQGARSLEAFF
14,TRBJ2-6,TRBV29-1,CSVAGESGANVLTF
14,TRBJ2-7,TRBV12-3/TRBV12-4,CASSPGLEPYEQYF
13,TRBJ1-2,TRBV19,CASSIPAGRGYTF
14,TRBJ2-7,TRBV27,CASSLKRGDYEQYF
16,TRBJ1-2,TRBV12-3/TRBV12-4,CASSFVPRPRDYGYTF
12,TRBJ1-1,TRBV30,CAWTGTGAEAFF
13,TRBJ2-7,TRBV20-1,CSAPPPDAYEQYF
14,TRBJ1-6,TRBV23-1,CASSQCSYNSPLHF
16,TRBJ2-1,TRBV25-1,CASSEGVLSSYNEQFF
15,TRBJ2-1,TRBV6-4,CASSDGRLGGNEQFF
17,TRBJ2-5,TRBV6-5,CASSYSSPGQDLETQYF
12,TRBJ1-1,TRBV10-3,CAISTGDTEAFF